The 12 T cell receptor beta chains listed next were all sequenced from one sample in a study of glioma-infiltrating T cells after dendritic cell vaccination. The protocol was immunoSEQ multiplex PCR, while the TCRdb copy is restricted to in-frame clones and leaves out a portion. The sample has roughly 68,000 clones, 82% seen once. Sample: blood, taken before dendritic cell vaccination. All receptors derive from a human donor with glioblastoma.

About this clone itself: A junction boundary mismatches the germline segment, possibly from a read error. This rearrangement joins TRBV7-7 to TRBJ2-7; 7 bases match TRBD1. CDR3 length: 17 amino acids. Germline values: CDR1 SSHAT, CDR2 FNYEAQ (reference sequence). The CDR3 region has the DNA TGTGCTAGCAGCCCCTTCGCGAAGACAGGGAACTCCTACGAGCAGTACTTC. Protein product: CASSPFAKTGNSYEQYF.

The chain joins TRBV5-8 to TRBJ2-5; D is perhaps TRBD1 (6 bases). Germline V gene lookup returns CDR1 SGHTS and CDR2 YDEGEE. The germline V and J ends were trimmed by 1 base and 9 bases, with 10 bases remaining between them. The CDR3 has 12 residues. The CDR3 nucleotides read TGTGCCAGCAGCTTGATCCCAGGGGCCCAGTACTTC. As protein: CASSLIPGAQYF.

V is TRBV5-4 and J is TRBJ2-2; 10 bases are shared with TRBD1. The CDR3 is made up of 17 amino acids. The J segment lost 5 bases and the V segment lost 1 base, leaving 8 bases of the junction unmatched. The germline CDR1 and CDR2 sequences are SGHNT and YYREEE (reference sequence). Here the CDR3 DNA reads TGTGCCAGCAGCTTGTCTAGGGACAGGGGCGTTACCGGGGAGCTGTTTTTT. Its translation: CASSLSRDRGVTGELFF.

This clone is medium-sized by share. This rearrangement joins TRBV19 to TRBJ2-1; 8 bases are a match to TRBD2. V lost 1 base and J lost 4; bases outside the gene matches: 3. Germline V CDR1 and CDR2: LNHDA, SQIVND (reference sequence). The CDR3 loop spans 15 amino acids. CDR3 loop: CASSIVGTSYNEQFF. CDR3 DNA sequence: TGTGCCAGTAGTATAGTTGGGACTAGTTACAATGAGCAGTTCTTC. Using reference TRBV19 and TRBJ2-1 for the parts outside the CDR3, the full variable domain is DGGITQSPKYLFRKEGQNVTLSCEQNLNHDAMYWYRQDPGQGLRLIYYSQIVNDFQKGDIAEGYSVSREKKESFPLTVTSAQKNPTAFYLCASSIVGTSYNEQFFGPGTRLTVL.

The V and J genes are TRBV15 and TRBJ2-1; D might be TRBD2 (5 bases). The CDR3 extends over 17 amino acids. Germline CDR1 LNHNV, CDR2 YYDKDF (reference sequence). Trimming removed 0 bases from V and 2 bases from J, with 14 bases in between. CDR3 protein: CATSRELPYGAYNEQFF. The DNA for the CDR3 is TGTGCCACCAGCAGAGAATTGCCTTACGGGGCCTACAATGAGCAGTTCTTC.

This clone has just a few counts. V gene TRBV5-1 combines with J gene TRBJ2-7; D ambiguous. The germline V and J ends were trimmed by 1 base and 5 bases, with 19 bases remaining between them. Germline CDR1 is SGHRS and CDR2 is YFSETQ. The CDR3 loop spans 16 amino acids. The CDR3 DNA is TGCGCCAGCAGCTTGACGAGAGGATCGAGAACCCACGAGCAGTACTTC. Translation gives CASSLTRGSRTHEQYF.

CDR3 region: CASGRESSYNEQFF. Here the CDR3 DNA reads TGTGCCAGTGGGCGGGAGAGCTCCTACAATGAGCAGTTCTTC. The chain joins TRBV19 to TRBJ2-1; TRBD2 matches at 7 bases. The germline CDR1 and CDR2 sequences are LNHDA and SQIVND (reference sequence). With 8 bases clipped from V and 0 bases from J, the junction kept 4 bases outside the gene matches. The CDR3 covers 14 residues. The variable domain in full, with the rest retrieved from reference TRBV19 and TRBJ2-1, is DGGITQSPKYLFRKEGQNVTLSCEQNLNHDAMYWYRQDPGQGLRLIYYSQIVNDFQKGDIAEGYSVSREKKESFPLTVTSAQKNPTAFYLCASGRESSYNEQFFGPGTRLTVL.

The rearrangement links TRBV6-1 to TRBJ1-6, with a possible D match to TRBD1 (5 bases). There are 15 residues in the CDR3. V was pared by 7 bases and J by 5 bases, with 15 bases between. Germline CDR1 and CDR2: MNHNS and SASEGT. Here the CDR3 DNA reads TGTGCCAGCATACACAGGTTGCGAAATAATTCACCCCTCCACTTT. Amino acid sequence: CASIHRLRNNSPLHF.

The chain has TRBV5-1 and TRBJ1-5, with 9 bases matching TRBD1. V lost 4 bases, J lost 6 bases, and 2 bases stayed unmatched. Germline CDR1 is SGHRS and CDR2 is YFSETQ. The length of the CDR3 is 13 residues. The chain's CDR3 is CASSETGGQPQHF. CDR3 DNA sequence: TGCGCCAGCAGCGAGACAGGGGGTCAGCCCCAGCATTTT.

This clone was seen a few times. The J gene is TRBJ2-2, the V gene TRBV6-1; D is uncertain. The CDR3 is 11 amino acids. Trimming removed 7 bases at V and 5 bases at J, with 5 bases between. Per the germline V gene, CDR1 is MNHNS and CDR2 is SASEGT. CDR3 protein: CASTGTGELFF. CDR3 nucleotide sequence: TGTGCCAGCACCGGGACCGGGGAGCTGTTTTTT.

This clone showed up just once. In DNA form, the CDR3 reads TGTGCCAGCAGCCCACTCGATGCGGCCCTCCACTTT. Protein: CASSPLDAALHF. The chain joins TRBV7-8 to TRBJ1-6; D is ambiguous. This CDR3 spans 12 amino acids. CDR1 and CDR2 from the germline V gene are SGHVS and FQNEAQ. V was pared by 5 bases and J by 14 bases, with 13 bases between.

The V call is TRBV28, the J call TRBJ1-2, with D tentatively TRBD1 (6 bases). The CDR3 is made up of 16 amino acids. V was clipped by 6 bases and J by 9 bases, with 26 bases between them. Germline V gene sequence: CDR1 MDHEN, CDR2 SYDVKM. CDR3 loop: CASSGAQGLVEGRYTF. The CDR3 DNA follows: TGTGCCAGCAGCGGGGCACAGGGATTGGTTGAGGGACGCTACACCTTC.